The T cell receptor (beta chain) under discussion was sequenced for a study of tumor and adjacent non-tumor tissue in lung cancer (dated by TCRdb to the late 2010s). Turning to the overall study: By cancer type, the cohort comprised around 11 adenocarcinoma patients, a couple of squamous cell carcinoma patients and 1 small cell lung cancer patient. Ages among the 15 or so patients ranged from about 31 to 85 years, there were ten or so men and 5 women, and disease was at TNM stage I to III. Bulk TCRbeta repertoires were compared between lung tumor tissue and matched distant non-tumor lung tissue obtained from fewer than 18 lung cancer patients. Fewer than 35 paired specimens, one tumor and one normal lung sample per patient, were profiled by TCRbeta CDR3 sequencing. In total, sequencing yielded 125,075,908 productive TCRbeta reads, which works out to an average of approximately 4 million reads per sample. Points the paper makes about the study in general: Tumor tissue showed significantly greater TCR diversity (inverse Simpson) than normal lung tissue (roughly 430 vs 170, P = 0.0075, Mann-Whitney U test). The cohort had only 15 or so patients, and the authors noted that larger samples and more detailed clinical data are needed. A significantly larger cumulative share of the repertoire was made up by the top 100 clones in normal lung than in tumor tissue. Peripheral blood was not sequenced, so blood TCRbeta repertoires in these lung cancer patients were not examined. Significantly higher TCR diversity was found in younger patients, and higher tumor TCR diversity was associated with shorter overall and disease-free survival. The methods do not name the sequencing platform or mention unique molecular identifiers.

The CDR3 measures 16 amino acids from cysteine to phenylalanine. Solely the CDR3 DNA is kept, with 48 bases framed from the first base. Taken from the germline V gene, the CDR1 and CDR2 loops are ENHRY and SYGVKD. About this clonotype: The specificity of this receptor is unknown. Being one base from a much bigger clone, this may be a read error.

RNA was isolated from bulk, unsorted tissue, and RNA quality was assessed with a NanoDrop ND-1000 and an Agilent 2100. Newly diagnosed lung cancer patients without prior chemotherapy who had been admitted for thoracic surgery in China between August and November 2014 were enrolled as donors. Anyone who had undergone radiotherapy or chemotherapy before, or who had another cancer at the same time, was left out of the study. Surgical tissue pieces of about 1-2.1 cm3 were preserved in RNAlater solution and stored at -80 °C until use. The library was produced with multiplex PCR. Sequencer: Illumina HiSeq 2500. TCRbeta libraries were constructed through three rounds of nested PCR with primers (Table S4) according to protocols adapted from ARM-PCR. PCR products of 200-500 bp were gel-excised and purified with the QIAquick gel extraction kit before sequencing. The study's own analysis went as follows. Trimmomatic was used to clean the reads, FLASH merged the cleaned reads into complete CDR3 sequences, and MiTCR assigned the sequences to V(D)J germline segments. VDJtools was used to compute clonal diversity as the inverse Simpson's index. In-frame sequences without a premature stop codon were defined as productive reads. The raw public reads went through TCRdb reprocessing: fastp at Q25, MiXCR clone calling, in-frame beta chains kept. Duplicate CDR3 protein sequences are folded into a single record with the most common DNA and genes. These V and J calls rely on TCRdb rather than the paper's analysis. Within this sample are approximately 71,000 distinct CDR3 sequences, with about 61% of them counted one time only. Just over 20% of the sample lies in the top ten.

Here the chain combines TRBV10-3 and TRBJ2-7, with 12 bases aligning to TRBD1. The sequenced sample consisted of lung tumor tissue. This TCR was recovered from a man aged 45-65 years with non-small cell lung cancer. The CDR3 amino acid sequence is: CAFSAGGTGGFYEQYF. Here is the DNA: TGTGCCTTCAGTGCGGGGGGGACAGGGGGCTTCTACGAGCAGTACTTC.